A single sample is the source of the 30 T cell receptor beta chains below, sequenced in a study of blood T cells in healthy people across ages. For the second PCR, which ran for about 6 to 11 cycles, a sample-barcoded 5' primer and a J-beta primer mix were used. TCRdb fed the 5' RACE reads into MiXCR, producing one record per CDR3 protein. This table holds about 730,000 distinct CDR3 sequences, 35% to 45% found once. Specimen: blood. Receptors were obtained from a woman aged 60 to 75 in good health.

The table lists this clonotype with a few counts. V gene TRBV7-9 combines with J gene TRBJ2-3, with D tentatively TRBD2 (6 bases). V shed 6 bases and J shed 2 bases, with 18 bases lying between them. Germline CDR1 reads SEHNR; CDR2 reads FQNEAQ (reference sequence). The CDR3 spans 16 residues. The CDR3 loop is CASSSGTGVFTDTQYF. The CDR3, as DNA: TGTGCCAGCAGTTCCGGGACTGGGGTCTTCACAGATACGCAGTATTTT.

The chain has TRBV6-2 or TRBV6-3 and TRBJ2-1; a weak D match, TRBD1 (6 bases). Germline assignment: CDR1 MNHEY and CDR2 SVGEGT. V was shortened by 7 bases and J by 4 bases, with 20 bases between the two germline ends. This CDR3 has 16 amino acids. This chain's CDR3 is CASTSDPGHLYNEQFF. Here the CDR3 DNA reads TGTGCCAGCACCTCGGACCCGGGACACCTTTACAATGAGCAGTTCTTC.

The chain has TRBV7-2 and TRBJ2-5; 9 bases match TRBD1. Trimming at V came to 2 bases and at J to 11 bases, leaving 12 bases not matched to a gene. The germline V gene has CDR1 SGHTA and CDR2 FQGNSA. This CDR3 spans 15 amino acids. The chain's CDR3 is CASSLWDRARNEQYF. DNA of the CDR3: TGTGCCAGCAGCTTATGGGACAGGGCGAGGAATGAGCAGTACTTC.

The V call is TRBV4-1, the J call TRBJ2-3, with 13 bases aligning to TRBD2. CDR1 and CDR2 (germline): MGHRA, YSYEKL. The CDR3 length is 16 residues. V was clipped by 2 bases and J by 6 bases; unmatched bases: 5. In DNA form, the CDR3 reads TGCGCCAGCAGCCAAACAGGACTAGCGGGGGAGGATACGCAGTATTTT. This gives the protein CASSQTGLAGEDTQYF.

Comment on this clonotype: The junction differs from germline at one of its ends, possibly a read error. The CDR3 region has the DNA TGTGCCGGCTCACCAGGCCGGGGAGCCTACAATGAGCAGTTCTTC. This translates into CAGSPGRGAYNEQFF. V usage is TRBV18 and J usage is TRBJ2-1, with D maybe TRBD2 (5 bases). The germline CDR1 and CDR2 sequences are KGHSH and LQKENI. The CDR3 has 15 amino acids.

This clonotype was counted between two and nine times. This CDR3 reads CSASWGTETQYF. Here the CDR3 DNA reads TGCAGTGCTAGCTGGGGGACTGAGACCCAGTACTTC. V and J are TRBV20-1 and TRBJ2-5; perhaps TRBD2 as D (6 bases). Germline CDR1 is DFQATT and CDR2 is SNEGSKA (reference sequence). The V end lost 3 bases, the J end lost 5 bases, and 10 bases lay between the germline ends. The CDR3 contains 12 residues.

V gene TRBV10-3 combines with J gene TRBJ2-6; either TRBD1 or TRBD2 may fit D (5 bases each). Germline assignment: CDR1 ENHRY and CDR2 SYGVKD. Trimming cost V 6 bases and J 2 bases, with 20 bases left between them. The CDR3 has 18 residues. The CDR3 nucleotides are TGTGCCATCAGCGAGGGGACGACGGGCCTGGCTGGGGCCAACGTCCTGACTTTC. Amino acid sequence: CAISEGTTGLAGANVLTF.

The CDR3 region is CASSRDWTITSTDTQYF. The CDR3 coding sequence is TGTGCCAGCAGTAGGGACTGGACAATTACTAGCACAGATACGCAGTATTTT. This chain links TRBV2 with TRBJ2-3, with D possibly being TRBD2 (6 bases). The CDR3 loop spans 17 amino acids. Trimming took 5 bases from V and 0 from J, leaving 18 bases between them. The germline gives CDR1 SNHLY, CDR2 FYNNEI.

This clonotype was seen at least ten times. The chain links TRBV5-1 to TRBJ2-1; 11 nucleotides match TRBD1. Trimming at V came to 3 bases and at J to 7 bases, leaving 6 bases not matched to a gene. Germline CDR1 reads SGHRS; CDR2 reads YFSETQ. The CDR3 consists of 15 residues. This chain's CDR3 is CASSSGQGAANEQFF. DNA for the CDR3: TGCGCCAGCAGCTCCGGACAGGGGGCGGCTAATGAGCAGTTCTTC.

The table lists this clonotype with a few counts. V usage is TRBV20-1 and J usage is TRBJ1-2; D possibly corresponds to TRBD1 (6 bases). The CDR3 covers 14 residues. The V and J ends lost 1 base and 5 bases respectively, with 14 bases between them. Germline V gives CDR1 DFQATT, CDR2 SNEGSKA (reference sequence). Here the CDR3 DNA reads TGCAGTGCTAGAGCGTTCAGGGGACTGTATGGCTACACCTTC. This sequence encodes CSARAFRGLYGYTF.

This clonotype was seen only a few times. The rearrangement uses TRBV7-9 and TRBJ1-5, with a tentative D call TRBD1 (5 bases). Germline assignment: CDR1 SEHNR and CDR2 FQNEAQ (reference sequence). The germline V and J ends were trimmed by 3 bases and 8 bases, with 11 bases remaining between them. The CDR3 contains 13 residues. CDR3 coding DNA: TGTGCCAGCAGCTTGTCGGGGGGGGAGCCCCAGCATTTT. As protein: CASSLSGGEPQHF.

This chain joins TRBV7-2 and TRBJ2-1; 9 bases are a match to TRBD2. Germline CDR1 and CDR2: SGHTA and FQGNSA. V trimming: 5 bases; J trimming: 5 bases; junction bases outside the gene matches: 7. This CDR3 is built from 15 residues. The CDR3 DNA follows: TGTGCCAGCAGCCTAACTAGCGGGCCTAACAATGAGCAGTTCTTC. Encoded protein: CASSLTSGPNNEQFF.

The sample holds one count of this clonotype. The J gene is TRBJ2-5, the V gene TRBV20-1; 7 bases map to TRBD2. Germline trimming cut 0 bases from V and 5 bases from J; bases unmatched to any gene: 6. This CDR3 is 14 amino acids long. Germline lookup yields CDR1 DFQATT and CDR2 SNEGSKA (reference sequence). The CDR3 loop is CSARDPAGWETQYF. CDR3 sequence (DNA): TGCAGTGCTAGAGACCCAGCGGGGTGGGAGACCCAGTACTTC.

For this clonotype: Sequence at one end of the junction differs from germline and may be a read error. The genes are TRBV12-3 or TRBV12-4 and TRBJ2-5; 7 bases align to TRBD1. The CDR3 length is 15 residues. The CDR3 loop reads CASRGSGTEEESQYF. The DNA of the CDR3 is TGTGCCAGCAGGGGATCCGGGACAGAGGAAGAGAGCCAGTACTTC.

The rearrangement joins TRBV12-3 or TRBV12-4 to TRBJ2-1; 10 positions agree with TRBD2. V was clipped by 3 bases and J by 7 bases; unmatched bases: 6. The CDR3 extends over 15 amino acids. The CDR3 loop is CASSFPSGRMNEQFF. The CDR3 nucleotides read TGTGCCAGCAGTTTCCCTAGCGGGAGAATGAATGAGCAGTTCTTC.

The V and J genes are TRBV4-1 and TRBJ2-3; 9 bases agree with TRBD2. CDR1 MGHRA and CDR2 YSYEKL come from the germline V gene. CDR3 size: 17 residues. V dropped 4 bases and J dropped 4; count of bases not matched to a gene: 12. The CDR3 DNA follows: TGCGCCAGCAGCCTGGGAAGGGGCGGGGGGGCCGCAGATACGCAGTATTTT. Protein: CASSLGRGGGAADTQYF.

There are many counts of this clonotype. The gene calls are TRBV29-1 and TRBJ1-4; TRBD1 matches 9 bases. CDR3 size: 13 residues. In germline, CDR1 is SQVTM, CDR2 ANQGSEA. V lost 6 bases to trimming and J lost 5 bases; unmatched junction nucleotides: 4. DNA for the CDR3: TGCAGCGTATCGGACAGGGGAAATGAAAAACTGTTTTTT. Its translation is CSVSDRGNEKLFF.

The chain employs TRBV27 and TRBJ2-5, with D tentatively TRBD1 or TRBD2 (5 bases each). CDR1 MNHEY and CDR2 SMNVEV come from the germline V gene (reference sequence). The CDR3 contains 14 residues. The V and J ends lost 5 bases and 7 bases respectively, with 17 bases between them. CDR3: CASSDGMGDGTQYF. CDR3 coding DNA: TGTGCCAGCAGTGACGGGATGGGGGACGGGACCCAGTACTTC.

Regarding this clonotype: At one end the junction does not follow the germline gene, possibly because of a read error. This chain uses TRBV12-3 or TRBV12-4 with TRBJ1-5; a weak D match, TRBD1 (6 bases). The CDR3 is 14 amino acids. The CDR3, as DNA: TGTGCCAGCAGTTTGGGGGGGCGCAAGCAGCCCCAGCATTTT. This sequence encodes CASSLGGRKQPQHF.

This chain uses TRBV12-3 or TRBV12-4 with TRBJ1-2; the match to TRBD1 covers 7 bases. The CDR3 covers 13 residues. V shed 6 bases and J 7 bases; nucleotides not matched to a gene: 8. For the CDR3, the DNA is TGTGCCAGCAGCCCGACAGGGAACAGTGGCTACACCTTC. It specifies CASSPTGNSGYTF.

As to this clonotype: A read error may produce the germline difference seen at one junction end. CDR3 nucleotide sequence: TGTGCCAGCAGCGTAACAGCGTGGGAAGATACGCAGTATTTT. Residues: CASSVTAWEDTQYF. The chain couples TRBV7-3 to TRBJ2-3, with D hard to call. The germline CDR1 and CDR2 sequences are SGHTA and FQGTGA. The CDR3 spans 14 residues.

This rearrangement joins TRBV4-2 to TRBJ1-4, with D perhaps matching TRBD1 (6 bases). Germline loops: CDR1 LGHNA, CDR2 YNFKEQ. The CDR3 loop spans 18 amino acids. Trimming shortened V by 2 bases and J by 5 bases, and 21 bases separated the two germline ends. CDR3 residues: CASSQNSYRAASNEKLFF. The CDR3, as DNA: TGTGCCAGCAGCCAAAACTCCTACAGGGCGGCCTCCAATGAAAAACTGTTTTTT.

This clonotype was counted only a few times. The chain links TRBV7-2 to TRBJ2-1; 7 nucleotides agree with TRBD2. V lost 2 bases to trimming and J lost 11 bases; unmatched junction nucleotides: 3. From germline, CDR1 is SGHTA and CDR2 FQGNSA. CDR3 length: 12 residues. CDR3 nucleotide sequence: TGTGCCAGCAGCTTATCGACTAGCCAGCAGTTCTTC. It yields the protein CASSLSTSQQFF.

The genes are TRBV10-3 and TRBJ2-1, with D maybe TRBD2 (6 bases). The CDR3 has 17 residues. V dropped 3 bases and J dropped 1 base, with 16 bases sitting between them. Germline-derived CDR1 and CDR2 are ENHRY and SYGVKD. As DNA, the CDR3 is TGTGCCATCAGTGATCCTCTTGGGGGGAGGTCCTACAATGAGCAGTTCTTC. Amino acids: CAISDPLGGRSYNEQFF.

The chain couples TRBV6-5 to TRBJ2-7; no definite D call. The CDR3 totals 14 residues. The germline V gene has CDR1 MNHEY and CDR2 SVGAGI. Trimming removed 7 bases from V and 4 bases from J, with 17 bases in between. Here the CDR3 DNA reads TGTGCCAGCACCGAGGCCCGTGGAGCTTACGAGCAGTACTTC. Encoded protein: CASTEARGAYEQYF.

CDR3 sequence: CASSSSLCEAFF. DNA of the CDR3: TGTGCCAGCAGCTCTTCCTTATGTGAAGCTTTCTTT. The chain links TRBV13 to TRBJ1-1; D gene unclear. There are 12 residues in the CDR3. Germline V gene lookup returns CDR1 PRHDT and CDR2 FYEKMQ (reference sequence). V was cut by 4 bases and J by 7 bases, with 10 bases left in between. Variable domain in full (rest from reference TRBV13 and TRBJ1-1): AAGVIQSPRHLIKEKRETATLKCYPIPRHDTVYWYQQGPGQDPQFLISFYEKMQSDKGSIPDRFSAQQFSDYHSELNMSSLELGDSALYFCASSSSLCEAFFGQGTRLTVV.

Points on this clonotype: This likely comes from a read error, as the CDR3 has no conserved phenylalanine or tryptophan at its end. The chain combines TRBV3-1 with TRBJ2-1; D gene ambiguous. Germline assignment: CDR1 LGHDT and CDR2 YNNKEL (reference sequence). The length of the CDR3 is 17 residues. The chain's CDR3 is CASSQESQIPRNNGQFV. As DNA, the CDR3 is TGTGCCAGCAGCCAAGAATCCCAAATCCCTAGGAATAATGGGCAGTTCGTC.

The V call is TRBV12-3 or TRBV12-4, the J call TRBJ2-3; TRBD1 aligns across 7 bases. The CDR3 runs to 14 residues. The J segment lost 4 bases and the V segment lost 6 bases, leaving 7 bases of the junction unmatched. The CDR3, as DNA: TGTGCCAGCAGGAGTAGAGGGGGCGCAGATACGCAGTATTTT. Translation gives CASRSRGGADTQYF.

This clonotype was observed a handful of times. The CDR3 coding sequence is TGTGCCAGCAGCAACGGGGCTGTTCAAGAGACCCAGTACTTC. Translation: CASSNGAVQETQYF. V gene TRBV7-8 combines with J gene TRBJ2-5; possibly TRBD1 or TRBD2 for D (5 bases each). The CDR3 consists of 14 residues. Germline CDR1 is SGHVS and CDR2 is FQNEAQ. Trimming cost V 5 bases and J 2 bases, with 12 bases left between them. Full variable domain (remainder filled in from reference TRBV7-8 and TRBJ2-5): GAGVSQSPRYKVAKRGQDVALRCDPISGHVSLFWYQQALGQGPEFLTYFQNEAQLDKSGLPSDRFFAERPEGSVSTLKIQRTQQEDSAVYLCASSNGAVQETQYFGPGTRLLVL.

For this clonotype: This may be a read error: a much more frequent sequence differs by one nucleotide. The J gene is TRBJ1-2, the V gene TRBV6-5, with D perhaps matching TRBD1 (5 bases). This CDR3 spans 11 amino acids. Trimming stripped 5 bases from V and 7 bases from J, with 8 bases between. CDR1 and CDR2 (germline): MNHEY, SVGAGI. In DNA form, the CDR3 reads TGTGCCAGCAGTCCAGGGTGTGGCTACACCTTC. Amino acid sequence: CASSPGCGYTF.